This T cell receptor beta chain was retrieved from a study of cytomegalovirus exposure and HLA in healthy donors. Study-level findings and limits: CMV antigen specificity was confirmed in vitro for three CMV-associated chains. Cytomegalovirus-associated status was assigned to 164 TCR beta chains. In a later analysis, 16,951 TCR beta sequences were associated with HLA alleles at 0.05 false discovery rate. Researchers had no immune exposure information except CMV serostatus available.

Turning to this clone: What it binds is not known.

It was with 60 Vbeta and 13 Jbeta primers that the PCR ran. Measured with immunoSEQ multiplex PCR; TCRdb has only the in-frame clones, and not every one. The repertoire holds 120,000 or so clones, around 75% seen once, with roughly 10% in the top ten. Germline assignment: CDR1 KGHSH and CDR2 LQKENI. The V gene end was trimmed by 4 bases and the J gene end by 7 bases; junction bases not matched to a gene: 4. This CDR3 has 13 amino acids. The specimen sequenced was PBMCs. The TCR was taken from a woman aged 45-59 years in good health and CMV-seropositive. The chain employs TRBV18 and TRBJ1-1; TRBD1 aligns across 9 bases. The CDR3 is CASSRYRGLEAFF. DNA for the CDR3: TGTGCCAGCTCACGTTACAGGGGGCTTGAAGCTTTCTTT. Supplemented by reference TRBV18 and TRBJ1-1, the full variable domain reads NAGVMQNPRHLVRRRGQEARLRCSPMKGHSHVYWYRQLPEEGLKFMVYLQKENIIDESGMPKERFSAEFPKEGPSILRIQQVVRGDSAAYFCASSRYRGLEAFFGQGTRLTVV.